These 20 T cell receptor delta chains came from one sample sequenced in a study of Vδ1+ human thymocytes. Study-wide results and caveats: Highly polyclonal TRG and TRD repertoires with Gaussian CDR3 length distributions appeared in thymus.

Their antigens are not known. Extracted RNA was reverse transcribed into cDNA. Multiplex PCR used pooled V-gene forward primers and a constant-region reverse primer to amplify CDR3s. With CATT, TCRdb re-called clones from the multiplex PCR reads. The table records under 85,000 delta-chain clones, roughly a third of them present only once. Material: Vdelta1+ gamma-delta thymocytes from the thymus. Subset meaning: FACS-sorted CD3+ TCRalphabeta- TCRVdelta1+ TCRVdelta2- thymocytes. These receptors originate from a boy under two years old who had congenital heart surgery.

The chain joins TRDV2 to TRDJ1, with 8 bases aligning to TRDD3. The CDR3 totals 13 residues. CDR1 and CDR2 (germline): GEAIGNYY, EKD. V was clipped by 9 bases and J by 2 bases; unmatched bases: 7. The CDR3 loop is CATVLGGTDKLIF. The DNA of the CDR3 is TGTGCCACCGTACTGGGGGGAACCGATAAACTCATCTTT.

In its sample, this clone was seen a few times. The V gene is TRDV1, the J gene TRDJ1; D is ambiguous. The CDR3 loop spans 15 amino acids. Trimming cost V 4 bases and J 3 bases, with 15 bases left between them. CDR1 and CDR2 from the germline V gene are TSWWSYY and QGS. CDR3 sequence reads: CALGGSAAGPDKLIF. The CDR3 nucleotides read TGTGCTCTTGGGGGTTCCGCGGCGGGGCCCGATAAACTCATCTTT.

The chain is built from TRDV2 and TRDJ1; D remains ambiguous. Germline CDR1 and CDR2: GEAIGNYY and EKD. This CDR3 comprises 18 residues. V lost 3 bases and J lost 1, with 23 bases in between. The DNA for the CDR3 is TGTGCCTGTGACCATACTAAGGAGAACCTAAAAGGCACCGATAAACTCATCTTT. Translation: CACDHTKENLKGTDKLIF.

The chain is built from TRDV1 and TRDJ1, with 10 positions matching TRDD3. The V and J ends lost 0 bases and 4 bases, in that order; junction bases with no gene match: 32. CDR3 length equals 25 residues. The germline gives CDR1 TSWWSYY, CDR2 QGS. CDR3 in DNA: TGTGCTCTTGGGGAACTAAAAACTTTCCCGGCCTCCATACGAAATGGGGGATACCGCGGCGATAAACTCATCTTT. This sequence encodes CALGELKTFPASIRNGGYRGDKLIF.

In its sample, this clone was seen a few times. The chain is built from TRDV1 and TRDJ1; 9 bases match TRDD2. The CDR3 has 19 residues. Unmatched junction bases numbered 19, after V lost 5 bases and J lost 3 bases. From germline, CDR1 is TSWWSYY and CDR2 QGS. CDR3 sequence (DNA): TGTGCTCTTGGGCCTGCAGCCTTCCTACATCCGGGCGGCGCCGATAAACTCATCTTT. Its protein product is CALGPAAFLHPGGADKLIF.

The chain combines TRDV1 with TRDJ1; 10 nucleotides align to TRDD3. This CDR3 has 19 residues. Per germline, CDR1 TSWWSYY and CDR2 QGS. The trim removed 2 bases at V and 0 bases at J, leaving 12 bases unmatched. As DNA, the CDR3 is TGTGCTCTTGGGGAATGGTACTGGGGGATTAAAGCGTACACCGATAAACTCATCTTT. Protein sequence: CALGEWYWGIKAYTDKLIF.

This chain uses TRDV1 with TRDJ1, with D tentatively TRDD3 (7 bases). V was clipped by 2 bases and J by 0 bases, with 25 bases between them. This CDR3 spans 20 amino acids. Germline CDR1 is TSWWSYY and CDR2 is QGS. CDR3: CALGESTSYVWGRYTDKLIF. The CDR3 coding sequence is TGTGCTCTTGGGGAATCAACATCCTACGTATGGGGGAGATACACCGATAAACTCATCTTT.

This clone was found a few times. A junction boundary mismatches the germline segment, possibly from a read error. The J gene is TRDJ1, the V gene TRDV1; D is perhaps TRDD2 or TRDD3 (7 bases each). The CDR3 has 18 amino acids. Per germline, CDR1 TSWWSYY and CDR2 QGS. In nucleotides, the CDR3 is TGTGCTCTTGGGGACTATTCCTACTGGGGAACGGAACCCGGTAAACCCATCTTT. Residues: CALGDYSYWGTEPGKPIF.

Concerning this clone itself: Other DNA sequences in the same sample also yield this CDR3. The chain joins TRDV1 to TRDJ1; the match to TRDD3 covers 7 bases. This CDR3 spans 20 amino acids. Trimming at V came to 0 bases and at J to 0 bases, leaving 16 bases not matched to a gene. Germline V gene sequence: CDR1 TSWWSYY, CDR2 QGS. The CDR3 bases are TGTGCTCTTGGGGAACTCGTGCGTCTACGTGGGGGAAGGTACACCGATAAACTCATCTTT. Protein sequence: CALGELVRLRGGRYTDKLIF.

This clone was found a few times. Other DNA sequences in the sample encode the same CDR3. The chain employs TRDV2 and TRDJ1; D is perhaps TRDD3 (6 bases). Trimming shortened V by 0 bases and J by 1 base, and 20 bases separated the two germline ends. Per the germline V gene, CDR1 is GEAIGNYY and CDR2 is EKD. This CDR3 has 18 residues. The CDR3 nucleotides read TGTGCCTGTGACACCGTCTCCGAGCTGGGGACCAGCACCGATAAACTCATCTTT. Amino acid sequence: CACDTVSELGTSTDKLIF.

This clone was recorded only once. This chain uses TRDV1 with TRDJ1; 13 nucleotides agree with TRDD3. This CDR3 spans 18 amino acids. V lost 2 bases to trimming and J lost 11 bases; unmatched junction nucleotides: 17. Germline CDR1 and CDR2: TSWWSYY and QGS. CDR3 loop: CALGEVKGRLLGDTNLIF. CDR3 sequence (DNA): TGTGCTCTTGGGGAAGTCAAGGGTCGGCTACTGGGGGATACGAACCTCATCTTT.

This rearrangement joins TRDV1 to TRDJ1; TRDD3 agrees at 11 bases. V lost 3 bases and J lost 0; bases outside the gene matches: 27. Germline assignment: CDR1 TSWWSYY and CDR2 QGS. This CDR3 comprises 24 residues. The CDR3 here is CALGDPLIEVLGDRLQQYTDKLIF. The DNA for the CDR3 is TGTGCTCTTGGGGACCCCCTAATAGAAGTACTGGGGGATAGGTTACAGCAATACACCGATAAACTCATCTTT.

As regards this clone: Given a much more abundant clone one base away, this may be a read error. The chain joins TRDV2 to TRDJ2, with 10 bases aligning to TRDD3. CDR1 and CDR2 (germline): GEAIGNYY, EKD. CDR3 length: 18 residues. The trim removed 6 bases at V and 4 bases at J, leaving 16 bases unmatched. This chain's CDR3 is CACPILGDSVTATAQLFF. The CDR3 DNA is TGTGCCTGTCCCATACTGGGGGATTCGGTTACGGCGACAGCACAACTCTTCTTT.

The chain employs TRDV1 and TRDJ1; TRDD3 matches at 9 bases. J was trimmed by 0 bases and V by 2 bases; bases with no gene match: 19. In germline, CDR1 is TSWWSYY, CDR2 QGS. The CDR3 sequence is 21 residues long. The DNA for the CDR3 is TGTGCTCTTGGGGAAGTCGGGAAAAGGGCGGGGGATACTTCTTACACCGATAAACTCATCTTT. Its protein product is CALGEVGKRAGDTSYTDKLIF.

This chain links TRDV1 with TRDJ1, with 11 positions matching TRDD3. The V segment lost 2 bases and the J segment 7 bases; nucleotides outside the gene matches: 12. Germline lookup yields CDR1 TSWWSYY and CDR2 QGS. The CDR3 length is 17 residues. CDR3 in amino acids: CALGEYRIGGYGGKLIF. The CDR3 DNA reads as TGTGCTCTTGGGGAATACCGTATTGGGGGATACGGCGGTAAACTCATCTTT.

J is TRDJ1 and V is TRDV1; a weak D match, TRDD2 (5 bases). CDR3 length equals 19 residues. The V and J ends lost 1 base and 0 bases respectively, with 21 bases between them. Looked up from germline, CDR1 is TSWWSYY and CDR2 is QGS. This CDR3 is CALGERLLLTAQYTDKLIF. The CDR3 nucleotides are TGTGCTCTTGGGGAACGTTTACTCCTAACTGCCCAGTACACCGATAAACTCATCTTT.

This rearrangement joins TRDV1 to TRDJ1; 7 bases line up with TRDD3. V lost 2 bases to trimming and J lost 0 bases; unmatched junction nucleotides: 24. The CDR3 runs to 22 residues. The germline V gene encodes CDR1 TSWWSYY and CDR2 QGS. The CDR3 spells CALGEDSNSPLLGNKYTDKLIF. The CDR3 DNA reads TGTGCTCTTGGGGAAGACTCAAATTCCCCTTTACTGGGGAACAAGTACACCGATAAACTCATCTTT.

V usage is TRDV2 and J usage is TRDJ1; 10 bases align to TRDD3. The germline V gene encodes CDR1 GEAIGNYY and CDR2 EKD. The CDR3 covers 20 residues. The V segment lost 4 bases and the J segment 0 bases; nucleotides outside the gene matches: 19. CDR3 amino acids: CACEPSEVGDTKPNTDKLIF. CDR3 DNA sequence: TGTGCCTGTGAACCTTCCGAGGTGGGGGATACTAAGCCCAACACCGATAAACTCATCTTT.

V is TRDV1 and J is TRDJ1; D unresolved. The CDR3 is 16 residues long. V was cut by 4 bases and J by 0 bases, with 15 bases left in between. Germline V CDR1 and CDR2: TSWWSYY, QGS. DNA of the CDR3: TGTGCTCTTGGGGGACTCTTGACCTTGTACACCGATAAACTCATCTTT. Translating gives CALGGLLTLYTDKLIF.

V gene TRDV1 combines with J gene TRDJ1; 13 bases map to TRDD3. From germline, CDR1 is TSWWSYY and CDR2 QGS. This CDR3 has 21 amino acids. With 0 bases clipped from V and 4 bases from J, the junction kept 17 bases outside the gene matches. The CDR3 sequence is CALGELDLPLVLGDTLDKLIF. CDR3 coding DNA: TGTGCTCTTGGGGAACTCGACCTACCCCTCGTACTGGGGGATACGCTCGATAAACTCATCTTT.